Listed below are T cell receptor beta chains from one sample, sequenced in a study of CD8 T cells in ankylosing spondylitis. MiXCR, applied by TCRdb to the 5' RACE reads, yields one record per CDR3 protein. The sample yields 200,000 or so distinct CDR3 sequences, 10% to 15% seen once. Source material: blood, either unsorted or a sorted T cell fraction (not recorded which). The receptor source for this set is a female donor with ankylosing spondylitis or in good health (not recorded which). Both conserved end residues are part of each CDR3. D genes are given only for firm matches. Size values are once, few and many counts, or a class for expanded clones, and some rows have none.

>few|TRBV20-1|TRBJ1-2|TRBD1
CSARTGTGALPYYGYTF
TGCAGTGCTAGGACCGGGACAGGGGCACTACCTTACTATGGCTACACCTTC
>many|TRBV10-3|TRBJ2-1|TRBD1
CATDRGPEYNEQFF
TGTGCCACCGACAGGGGCCCAGAGTACAATGAGCAGTTCTTC
>many|TRBV19|TRBJ1-1|-
CASSIDRLGSRGTEAFF
TGTGCCAGTAGTATCGATCGGTTGGGGTCAAGGGGCACTGAAGCTTTCTTT
>many|TRBV5-1|TRBJ2-2|TRBD2
CASSSTSGRGSGELFF
TGCGCCAGCAGCTCTACTAGCGGGAGGGGATCCGGGGAGCTGTTTTTT
>many|TRBV6-5|TRBJ2-7|TRBD1
CASSYRGQGIYEQYF
TGTGCCAGCAGTTACAGGGGACAGGGGATCTACGAGCAGTACTTC
>many|TRBV5-1|TRBJ1-5|-
CASSLDRDQPQHF
TGCGCCAGCAGCTTGGACAGGGATCAGCCCCAGCATTTT
>-|TRBV12-3/TRBV12-4|TRBJ2-3|-
CASSTRLVTTNPTDTQYF
TGTGCCAGCAGTACTAGGCTGGTGACTACTAATCCCACAGATACGCAGTATTTT
>-|TRBV15|TRBJ2-3|TRBD2
CATSRELAGGTDTQYF
TGTGCCACCAGCAGAGAGCTAGCGGGAGGAACAGATACGCAGTATTTT
>-|TRBV4-3|TRBJ2-5|-
CASSQDWGFQETQYF
TGCGCCAGCAGCCAAGACTGGGGCTTCCAAGAGACCCAGTACTTC
>-|TRBV3-1|TRBJ2-1|-
CASSQEPTGYNEQFF
TGTGCCAGCAGCCAAGAGCCTACCGGGTACAATGAGCAGTTCTTC
>many|TRBV6-2/TRBV6-3|TRBJ2-1|TRBD2
CASSYGGRDNEQFF
TGTGCCAGCAGTTATGGCGGGAGAGACAATGAGCAGTTCTTC
>many|TRBV7-2|TRBJ2-1|-
CASSLGTGTVYNEQFF
TGTGCCAGCAGCTTAGGGACGGGAACCGTTTACAATGAGCAGTTCTTC
>many|TRBV27|TRBJ1-5|-
CASSWGRVDQPQHF
TGTGCCAGCAGTTGGGGCAGGGTTGATCAGCCCCAGCATTTT
>few|TRBV29-1|TRBJ2-1|-
CSVDEGGNEQFF
TGCAGCGTTGATGAGGGTGGAAATGAGCAGTTCTTC
>many|TRBV5-1|TRBJ2-7|TRBD1
CASRVGQGHYEQYF
TGCGCCAGCAGGGTTGGACAGGGGCACTACGAGCAGTACTTC
>few|TRBV20-1|TRBJ2-7|TRBD2
CSATTSGSRYEQYF
TGCAGTGCTACCACTAGCGGGAGTCGGTACGAGCAGTACTTC
>-|TRBV12-3/TRBV12-4|TRBJ1-2|-
CASSLGGAVSEGYTF
TGTGCCAGCAGTTTGGGGGGGGCGGTTTCCGAAGGCTACACCTTC
>many|TRBV7-2|TRBJ2-3|TRBD2
CASSLASSGSTDTQYF
TGTGCCAGCAGCTTAGCGTCTAGCGGGAGCACAGATACGCAGTATTTT
>many|TRBV27|TRBJ2-1|-
CASSLGNVNEQFF
TGTGCCAGCAGTTTAGGGAACGTCAATGAGCAGTTCTTC
>-|TRBV20-1|TRBJ2-7|TRBD2
CSARDGRAVYEQYF
TGCAGTGCTAGAGACGGGAGGGCCGTTTACGAGCAGTACTTC
>many|TRBV29-1|TRBJ2-1|TRBD2
CSVDLLAGSYNEQFF
TGCAGCGTTGACCTACTAGCGGGATCATACAATGAGCAGTTCTTC
>-|TRBV5-1|TRBJ2-3|TRBD2
CASSPSASGRADTQYF
TGCGCCAGCAGCCCCTCAGCTAGCGGGAGGGCAGATACGCAGTATTTT
>many|TRBV18|TRBJ2-3|-
CASSPLTAPDTQYF
TGTGCCAGCTCACCTCTGACAGCTCCAGATACGCAGTATTTT
>many|TRBV24-1|TRBJ1-2|-
CATSGTGNYGYTF
TGTGCCACCAGTGGCACAGGGAACTATGGCTACACCTTC
>-|TRBV20-1|TRBJ2-3|TRBD2
CSARTQTSGRATDTQYF
TGCAGTGCTAGAACCCAGACTAGCGGGAGGGCCACAGATACGCAGTATTTT
>many|TRBV25-1|TRBJ1-2|-
CASSELVGENYGYTF
TGTGCCAGCAGTGAATTAGTGGGGGAGAACTATGGCTACACCTTC
>-|TRBV10-3|TRBJ2-5|TRBD2
CAISDAGRGGETQYF
TGTGCCATCAGTGATGCGGGGAGGGGAGGAGAGACCCAGTACTTC
>few|TRBV20-1|TRBJ2-1|TRBD2
CSALDGLAGSYNEQFF
TGCAGTGCGCTGGATGGACTAGCGGGGTCCTACAATGAGCAGTTCTTC
>many|TRBV29-1|TRBJ2-1|-
CSAHREHNEQFF
TGCAGCGCCCATCGTGAGCACAATGAGCAGTTCTTC
>few|TRBV7-8|TRBJ2-7|-
CAGSFEGGDEQYF
TGTGCCGGCAGCTTCGAGGGCGGGGACGAGCAGTACTTC
>many|TRBV12-3/TRBV12-4|TRBJ1-5|-
CASSYFERSREPQHF
TGTGCCAGCTCGTATTTTGAGAGAAGCAGAGAGCCCCAGCATTTT
>few|TRBV11-2|TRBJ2-1|-
CASSGRSYNEQFF
TGTGCCAGCAGCGGGAGATCCTACAATGAGCAGTTCTTC
>few|TRBV6-2/TRBV6-3|TRBJ1-5|TRBD1
CASSLGRDRAPYSNQPQHF
TGTGCCAGCAGTCTAGGACGAGACAGGGCACCCTATAGCAATCAGCCCCAGCATTTT
>many|TRBV7-8|TRBJ2-7|TRBD1
CASSQTGSYSYEQYF
TGTGCCAGCAGCCAGACAGGGAGTTACTCCTACGAGCAGTACTTC
>many|TRBV27|TRBJ2-7|-
CASSFGDEQYF
TGTGCCAGCAGTTTTGGGGACGAGCAGTACTTC
>few|TRBV12-3/TRBV12-4|TRBJ1-2|-
CASSPRTPEGYTF
TGTGCCAGCAGTCCCAGGACTCCGGAGGGCTACACCTTC
>many|TRBV5-1|TRBJ1-2|-
CASSSHVLRAPYGYTF
TGCGCCAGCAGCTCACACGTCTTGCGTGCCCCCTATGGCTACACCTTC
>many|TRBV5-1|TRBJ1-1|-
CASSLGPGLENTEAFF
TGCGCCAGCAGCTTGGGACCCGGGTTGGAGAACACTGAAGCTTTCTTT
>many|TRBV5-1|TRBJ1-6|-
CASSRTDPFPRSPLHF
TGCGCCAGCAGCCGGACTGACCCCTTCCCTCGCTCACCCCTCCACTTT
>-|TRBV18|TRBJ2-2|-
CASSRDFGLSTGELFF
TGTGCCAGCTCACGGGATTTTGGTCTGAGCACCGGGGAGCTGTTTTTT
>-|TRBV14|TRBJ2-1|-
CASSPPGSYNEQFF
TGTGCCAGCAGCCCCCCGGGCTCCTACAATGAGCAGTTCTTC
>many|TRBV12-3/TRBV12-4|TRBJ1-1|-
CASRDTVGAPAFF
TGTGCCAGCAGGGATACAGTCGGGGCTCCGGCTTTCTTT
>-|TRBV5-1|TRBJ2-5|-
CASSLYEKETQYF
TGCGCCAGCAGCCTGTATGAGAAAGAGACCCAGTACTTC
>-|TRBV18|TRBJ2-3|TRBD1
CASSPLTGQGSTDTQYF
TGTGCCAGCTCACCACTGACTGGACAGGGAAGCACAGATACGCAGTATTTT
>-|TRBV28|TRBJ2-5|-
CASNSPGQMETQYF
TGTGCCAGCAATTCCCCGGGCCAAATGGAGACCCAGTACTTC
>once|TRBV25-1|TRBJ1-1|TRBD1
CASSGQGVTEAFF
TGTGCCAGCAGTGGACAGGGGGTCACTGAAGCTTTCTTT
>few|TRBV15|TRBJ2-1|-
CATRNPGLNEQFF
TGTGCCACCCGAAACCCGGGGCTTAATGAGCAGTTCTTC
>many|TRBV7-2|TRBJ2-7|-
CASSLGDGIYEQYF
TGTGCCAGCAGCTTAGGGGACGGAATCTACGAGCAGTACTTC
>few|TRBV12-3/TRBV12-4|TRBJ2-5|TRBD2
CASSGPAGAEETQYF
TGTGCCAGCAGTGGACCAGCGGGAGCTGAAGAGACCCAGTACTTC
>many|TRBV12-3/TRBV12-4|TRBJ1-5|-
CASSLFGEGGQPQHF
-
>many|TRBV10-3|TRBJ1-1|TRBD1
CAISLGQGNTEAFF
TGTGCCATCAGCTTGGGACAGGGAAACACTGAAGCTTTCTTT
>many|TRBV7-2|TRBJ2-1|TRBD2
CASRRSSGSSYNEQFF
TGTGCCAGCAGACGATCTAGCGGGAGCTCCTACAATGAGCAGTTCTTC
>many|TRBV5-5|TRBJ2-7|-
CASSLATTDFSEQYF
TGTGCCAGCAGCTTGGCCACGACCGACTTCTCGGAGCAGTACTTC
>-|TRBV12-3/TRBV12-4|TRBJ2-1|-
CASSATVGYNEQFF
TGTGCCAGCAGTGCGACAGTAGGGTACAATGAGCAGTTCTTC
>-|TRBV20-1|TRBJ2-1|-
CSAMSWETHSSYNGQFF
TGCAGTGCCATGAGCTGGGAGACTCACAGCTCCTACAATGGGCAGTTCTTC
>-|TRBV27|TRBJ2-7|TRBD2
CASTASGRSYEQYF
TGTGCCAGCACCGCTAGCGGGAGAAGCTACGAGCAGTACTTC